Detailed here is one T cell receptor beta chain. Its specificity is not known. There are 14 residues in the CDR3. V lost 6 bases and J lost 7, with 16 bases in between. The germline V gene has CDR1 LGHNA and CDR2 YSLEER. This sample was included in a study of a mutant IDH1 vaccine in newly diagnosed glioma. Looking at the study overall: Initiation of the vaccine course occurred 4-6 weeks after radiotherapy alone, or alongside temozolomide cycles. Participants attended visit V12, the safety follow-up, at week 35, and then attended visit V13 at week 47. Study conclusions and caveats: Changes in the top peripheral T cell clonotypes seemingly had no bearing on pseudoprogression.

The assay was immunoSEQ multiplex PCR, and TCRdb's table has in-frame clones only and misses some. The sample shows approximately 80,000 clones, roughly 77% of them seen only once. Specified time point: week 47, end of study. Vaccine doses each comprised 300 ug of mutant IDH1 20-mer peptide, with topical imiquimod. Here the sequenced sample was PBMCs, taken from a glioma patient whose treatment included an IDH1 peptide vaccine. V gene TRBV4-3 combines with J gene TRBJ2-1; TRBD1 is a possible D gene (6 bases). This receptor was taken from a man aged 35-49 years with glioma. The CDR3 is CASSQGITQNEQFF. CDR3 DNA sequence: TGCGCCAGCAGTCAGGGGATTACCCAAAATGAGCAGTTCTTC.